The rows below give T cell receptor beta chains drawn from one sample of a study of regulatory T cells in long-lasting Graves disease. TCRdb re-called the multiplex PCR reads with MiXCR, one entry per CDR3 protein. The table records 350,000 to 450,000 distinct CDR3 sequences, about 15% of them present only once. This sample also belongs to another study, concerning T cells in Graves' hyperthyroidism and ophthalmopathy.

This sample comprised peripheral blood mononuclear cells (PBMCs), obtained at new diagnosis, from a patient treated with antithyroid drugs. Receptors were obtained from a woman aged 40 to 50 with Graves disease. Each CDR3 is given with its conserved first and last residue. A D gene is named only where the DNA matches it firmly. For some rows the clone size is stated as once, few or many, or as a class when expanded; others skip it.

D: TRBD1
V: TRBV19
size: NA
J: TRBJ1-1
DNA: TGTGCCAGTAGTAATACCTGGGACAGGGACTGGACTGAAGCTTTCTTT
CDR3: CASSNTWDRDWTEAFF

D: TRBD2
V: TRBV12-3/TRBV12-4
size: many
J: TRBJ2-3
DNA: TGTGCCATCAAGGGACTAGCGGTGCCGGTAGATACGCAGTATTTT
CDR3: CAIKGLAVPVDTQYF

D: NA
V: TRBV20-1
size: many
J: TRBJ2-7
DNA: TGCAGTGCTAGCGACAGGATATACTCCTACGAGCAGTACTTC
CDR3: CSASDRIYSYEQYF

D: TRBD2
V: TRBV19
size: NA
J: TRBJ2-5
DNA: TGTGCCAGTAGCGAGCGGGAGGGAAAGACCCAGTACTTC
CDR3: CASSEREGKTQYF

D: NA
V: TRBV28
size: many
J: TRBJ2-7
DNA: TGTGCCAGCAGTTTATCATCCCAGTACGAGCAGTACTTC
CDR3: CASSLSSQYEQYF

D: TRBD1
V: TRBV4-1
size: few
J: TRBJ1-6
DNA: TGCGCCAGCAGACACCCCGGGACAGGGGACAATTCACCCCTCCACTTT
CDR3: CASRHPGTGDNSPLHF

D: NA
V: TRBV28
size: many
J: TRBJ2-1
DNA: TGTGCCAGCAGTTTATTCAGCTTCTCCTACAATGAGCAGTTCTTC
CDR3: CASSLFSFSYNEQFF

D: NA
V: TRBV5-5
size: NA
J: TRBJ2-3
DNA: TGTGCCAGCAGCTTGACAGGGAGATCCACAGATACGCAGTATTTT
CDR3: CASSLTGRSTDTQYF

D: TRBD2
V: TRBV4-1
size: NA
J: TRBJ2-3
DNA: TGCGCCAGCAGCCAACTAGCGGAGCTCACAGATACGCAGTATTTT
CDR3: CASSQLAELTDTQYF

D: NA
V: TRBV6-5
size: many
J: TRBJ1-1
DNA: TGTGCCAGCAGTTACTCCGGGGTGACTGAAGCTTTCTTT
CDR3: CASSYSGVTEAFF

D: NA
V: TRBV6-1
size: few
J: TRBJ2-7
DNA: TGTGCCAGCAGTACCCGACAGTCCTACGAGCAGTACTTC
CDR3: CASSTRQSYEQYF

D: NA
V: TRBV6-1
size: NA
J: TRBJ2-7
DNA: TGTGCCAGCATCAAAGGGGGGCAGGCCTACGAGCAGTGCTTC
CDR3: CASIKGGQAYEQCF

D: TRBD1
V: TRBV28
size: many
J: TRBJ2-7
DNA: TGTGCCAGCAAGAAACGCCAGGGGGCATACGAGCAGTACTTC
CDR3: CASKKRQGAYEQYF

D: NA
V: TRBV3-1
size: many
J: TRBJ1-5
DNA: TGTGCCAGCAGCCCCGGACCCAATCAGCCCCAGCATTTT
CDR3: CASSPGPNQPQHF

D: TRBD2
V: TRBV6-1
size: NA
J: TRBJ2-7
DNA: TGTGCCAGCAGCGGGGGGGTCTCCTACGAGCAGTACTTC
CDR3: CASSGGVSYEQYF

D: NA
V: TRBV5-5
size: many
J: TRBJ2-7
DNA: TGTGCCAGCAGCCAGGACTGGGACGAGCAGTACTTC
CDR3: CASSQDWDEQYF

D: TRBD2
V: TRBV6-2/TRBV6-3
size: many
J: TRBJ2-7
DNA: TGTGCCAGCAGTTCAGGACTAGCGGGAAACGAGCAGTACTTC
CDR3: CASSSGLAGNEQYF

D: TRBD1
V: TRBV29-1
size: few
J: TRBJ1-4
DNA: TGCAGCATTAAAACAGGGGTTAGTGAAAAACTGTTTTTT
CDR3: CSIKTGVSEKLFF

D: NA
V: TRBV5-1
size: many
J: TRBJ2-7
DNA: TGCGCCAGCAGTCTGCTGGGGGCTGGTCCCGACGAGCAGTACTTC
CDR3: CASSLLGAGPDEQYF

D: NA
V: TRBV4-2
size: few
J: TRBJ2-5
DNA: TGTGCCAGCAGCCAAGAAGAGAACAACCAAGAGACCCAGTACTTC
CDR3: CASSQEENNQETQYF

D: TRBD2
V: TRBV27
size: many
J: TRBJ2-1
DNA: TGTGCCAGCAGCCCCGTTGGGGGGGATTACAATGAGCAGTTCTTC
CDR3: CASSPVGGDYNEQFF

D: TRBD2
V: TRBV12-3/TRBV12-4
size: NA
J: TRBJ2-3
DNA: TGTGCCAGCGGTATGGGACTAGCGGGCACAGATACGCAGTATTTT
CDR3: CASGMGLAGTDTQYF

D: TRBD2
V: TRBV20-1
size: NA
J: TRBJ2-1
DNA: TGCAGTGTCACCGGAGGGGGGCACAAACTAGCGGGAGCATACAATGAGCAGTTCTTC
CDR3: CSVTGGGHKLAGAYNEQFF

D: NA
V: TRBV18
size: few
J: TRBJ1-2
DNA: TGTGCCAGCTCACCACCTCGGGGGCAGGGGTATGGCTACACCTTC
CDR3: CASSPPRGQGYGYTF

D: NA
V: TRBV15
size: many
J: TRBJ2-7
DNA: TGTGCCACCAGCAGAGGAGGCAGCTTGGACGAGCAGTACTTC
CDR3: CATSRGGSLDEQYF

D: NA
V: TRBV19
size: many
J: TRBJ1-2
DNA: TGTGCCAGCCGGGACACCGGTCGGGGGGTATATGGCTACACCTTC
CDR3: CASRDTGRGVYGYTF

D: NA
V: TRBV11-3
size: NA
J: TRBJ2-5
DNA: TGTGCCAGCAGCCGCCCTGGATCCTCCCCCCCAGAGACCCAGTACTTC
CDR3: CASSRPGSSPPETQYF

D: TRBD1
V: TRBV7-8
size: many
J: TRBJ2-7
DNA: TGTGCCAGCAGCTTTGACAGGGTCGACGAGCAGTACTTC
CDR3: CASSFDRVDEQYF